In its sample, the clone carrying this T cell receptor beta chain was seen a few times. Its antigen is not identified. Baseline was the first blood sampling point, followed by cycle 4 day 1 and cycle 7 day 1. This CDR3 has 15 residues. The germline V gene has CDR1 GTSNPN and CDR2 SVGIG (reference sequence). The sample comes from a study of OX40 agonist ivuxolimab in advanced cancers. The overall study: Every 2 weeks, patients received ivuxolimab intravenously, dosed at 0.01 to 10 mg/kg. Among those treated, three patients had partial responses, one with hepatocellular carcinoma and two with cutaneous melanoma. General study results and limits: Average numbers of expanded clones were greater in CD8+ T cells than in CD4+.

The assay was immunoSEQ multiplex PCR, and TCRdb's table has in-frame clones only and misses some. The sample carries 35,000 to 55,000 clones, 87% recorded once. The V and J genes are TRBV30 and TRBJ2-5; 8 positions agree with TRBD1. The receptor's source is an adult with an advanced solid tumor such as melanoma, head and neck, liver or kidney cancer. The material sequenced was CD4+ or CD8+ T cells sorted from blood, taken in a trial of the OX40 agonist ivuxolimab. The CDR3 loop is CGWRPPGQGRETQYF. As DNA, the CDR3 is TGTGGATGGAGACCCCCCGGACAGGGAAGAGAGACCCAGTACTTC.